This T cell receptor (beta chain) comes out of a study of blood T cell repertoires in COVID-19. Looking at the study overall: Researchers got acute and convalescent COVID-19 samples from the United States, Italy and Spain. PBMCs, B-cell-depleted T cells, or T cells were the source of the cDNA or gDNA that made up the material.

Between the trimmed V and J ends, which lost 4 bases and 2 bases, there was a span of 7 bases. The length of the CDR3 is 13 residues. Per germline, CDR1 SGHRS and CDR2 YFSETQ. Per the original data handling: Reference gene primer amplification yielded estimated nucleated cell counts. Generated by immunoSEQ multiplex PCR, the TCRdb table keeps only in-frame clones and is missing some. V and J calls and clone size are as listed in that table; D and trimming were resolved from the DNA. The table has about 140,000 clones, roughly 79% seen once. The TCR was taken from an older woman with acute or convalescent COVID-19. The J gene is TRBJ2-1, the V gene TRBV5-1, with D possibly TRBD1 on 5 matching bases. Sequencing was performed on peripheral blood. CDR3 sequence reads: CASSLDTYNEQFF. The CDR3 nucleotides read TGCGCCAGCAGCCTGGACACCTACAATGAGCAGTTCTTC.